What follows are 21 T cell receptor beta chains derived from one specimen sequenced in a study of shared clonotypes between healthy human individuals. The naive CD8 subset, CD45RO-negative cells positively selected for CCR7, excluded terminally differentiated effector memory CD45RA+ cells. Sequencing used immunoSEQ multiplex PCR; TCRdb keeps in-frame clones, though not all of them. The sample has roughly 2,000,000 clones, over 85% seen once. Source material: naive CD8+ T cells sorted from blood. The receptors were sampled from a young man in good health.

The rearrangement joins TRBV7-9 to TRBJ2-7, with a possible D match to TRBD2 (5 bases). Deletions cut 5 bases from V and 6 bases from J, with 11 bases between. CDR1 and CDR2 (germline): SEHNR, FQNEAQ (reference sequence). The CDR3 is 12 amino acids. In nucleotides, the CDR3 is TGTGCCAGCAGCCCTGGGAGTTTCGAGCAGTACTTC. Protein: CASSPGSFEQYF.

This clone was seen only once. The rearrangement uses TRBV28 and TRBJ1-1; D is uncertain. This CDR3 region has 14 residues. V was clipped by 2 bases and J by 6 bases, with 13 bases between them. Germline CDR1 and CDR2: MDHEN and SYDVKM. CDR3 loop: CASSLVVVRAEAFF. The CDR3 nucleotides read TGTGCCAGCAGTTTAGTGGTAGTACGCGCTGAAGCTTTCTTT. Looking up the rest from reference TRBV28 and TRBJ1-1 gives the full variable domain: DVKVTQSSRYLVKRTGEKVFLECVQDMDHENMFWYRQDPGLGLRLIYFSYDVKMKEKGDIPEGYSVSREKKERFSLILESASTNQTSMYLCASSLVVVRAEAFFGQGTRLTVV.

This clone was seen only a few times. The chain is built from TRBV30 and TRBJ1-1; 9 bases are a match to TRBD1. Germline V gene lookup returns CDR1 GTSNPN and CDR2 SVGIG (reference sequence). This CDR3 is 14 amino acids long. V lost 2 bases, J lost 3 bases, and 4 bases stayed unmatched. The CDR3 loop reads CAWSRTGVHTEAFF. CDR3 coding DNA: TGTGCCTGGAGTCGGACAGGGGTACACACTGAAGCTTTCTTT.

CDR3 bases: TGTGCCAGCAGCCCAGCGACAGGCTCCTACGAGCAGTACTTC. Its translation is CASSPATGSYEQYF. The chain has TRBV6-5 and TRBJ2-7; TRBD1 might be the D (6 bases). The CDR3 covers 14 residues. CDR1 is MNHEY and CDR2 is SVGAGI in the germline V gene. Trimming removed 6 bases from V and 0 bases from J, with 12 bases in between.

The chain carries TRBV5-6 and TRBJ2-2; 7 positions match TRBD2. This CDR3 contains 18 residues. Germline CDR1 SGHDT, CDR2 YYEEEE. Unmatched junction bases numbered 12, after V lost 0 bases and J lost 4 bases. CDR3 region: CASSLALGEGLSTGELFF. The CDR3 coding sequence is TGTGCCAGCAGCTTGGCCCTGGGGGAGGGCCTTTCCACCGGGGAGCTGTTTTTT.

On this clone: Other DNA sequences in this sample translate to the same CDR3. The chain recombines TRBV5-1 with TRBJ2-7, with D uncertain. Germline CDR1 reads SGHRS; CDR2 reads YFSETQ. V lost 0 bases, J lost 0 bases, and 4 bases lay in between. The CDR3 is 13 residues long. CDR3 sequence: CASSLGISYEQYF. The CDR3 bases are TGCGCCAGCAGCTTGGGGATCTCCTACGAGCAGTACTTC.

This sequence joins TRBV5-1 and TRBJ2-5, with 7 bases fitting TRBD2. The germline gives CDR1 SGHRS, CDR2 YFSETQ. The CDR3 sequence is 12 residues long. The V gene end was trimmed by 7 bases and the J gene end by 5 bases; junction bases not matched to a gene: 5. The CDR3 DNA reads as TGCGCCAGCGCGGGAGTCCGGGAGACCCAGTACTTC. Translated: CASAGVRETQYF.

A single count supports this clone. The chain employs TRBV5-6 and TRBJ1-5, with 9 bases that match TRBD1. The CDR3 runs to 15 residues. V dropped 3 bases and J dropped 3; count of bases not matched to a gene: 4. Germline assignment: CDR1 SGHDT and CDR2 YYEEEE. The CDR3 DNA follows: TGTGCCAGCAGCTCCGGACAGGGGATCAATCAGCCCCAGCATTTT. Translated, it gives CASSSGQGINQPQHF.

Remarks on this clone: Additional DNA sequences in this sample encode the identical CDR3. This chain connects TRBV7-9 to TRBJ1-1; TRBD1 is a possible D gene (5 bases). Trimming pared 5 bases from V and 10 bases from J, leaving 11 bases between. CDR1 is SEHNR, CDR2 FQNEAQ, per germline (reference sequence). This CDR3 has 11 residues. CDR3 sequence: CASSQGAGAFF. CDR3 DNA: TGTGCCAGCAGCCAGGGCGCCGGAGCTTTCTTT.

The V and J genes are TRBV2 and TRBJ2-2, with D unclear. The CDR3 spans 17 residues. The germline V gene has CDR1 SNHLY and CDR2 FYNNEI. Trimming stripped 3 bases from V and 1 base from J, with 15 bases between. The CDR3 DNA follows: TGTGCCAGCAGTGATCCAGGCCAGTCGATGAACACCGGGGAGCTGTTTTTT. The encoded protein is CASSDPGQSMNTGELFF.

The chain joins TRBV28 to TRBJ2-7, with a weak D call TRBD1 (6 bases). The CDR3 is made up of 13 amino acids. Germline loops: CDR1 MDHEN, CDR2 SYDVKM. Trimming removed 2 bases at V and 6 bases at J, with 11 bases between. This CDR3 is CASSLRGKAEQYF. The DNA for the CDR3 is TGTGCCAGCAGTTTAAGGGGGAAGGCCGAGCAGTACTTC.

The chain carries TRBV7-9 and TRBJ2-7; no clear D. This CDR3 is built from 14 residues. The V end lost 2 bases, the J end lost 3 bases, and 11 bases lay between the germline ends. Per the germline V gene, CDR1 is SEHNR and CDR2 is FQNEAQ (reference sequence). Written as DNA, the CDR3 is TGTGCCAGCAGCTTATCGGCTGCGGTCTACGAGCAGTACTTC. Translated, it gives CASSLSAAVYEQYF.

This chain joins TRBV28 and TRBJ2-5; D is uncertain. Germline loops: CDR1 MDHEN, CDR2 SYDVKM. CDR3 length: 16 amino acids. V was trimmed by 2 bases and J by 1 base, leaving 14 bases between them. CDR3: CASSLAGYEVQETQYF. Here the CDR3 DNA reads TGTGCCAGCAGTTTAGCCGGATACGAGGTCCAAGAGACCCAGTACTTC.

The chain uses TRBV30 and TRBJ2-3, with TRBD2 matching 9 bases. The J segment lost 3 bases and the V segment lost 5 bases, leaving 6 bases of the junction unmatched. This CDR3 comprises 14 residues. Per the germline V gene, CDR1 is GTSNPN and CDR2 is SVGIG (reference sequence). CDR3 region: CAWDGGRATDTQYF. In DNA, the CDR3 is TGTGCCTGGGACGGCGGGAGGGCTACAGATACGCAGTATTTT.

This clone has a handful of counts. This sample also contains other DNA sequences that code for the same CDR3. This sequence joins TRBV19 and TRBJ2-7; TRBD1 aligns across 9 bases. Trimming at V came to 8 bases and at J to 0 bases, leaving 5 bases not matched to a gene. This CDR3 comprises 14 residues. CDR1 and CDR2 from the germline V gene are LNHDA and SQIVND (reference sequence). CDR3 loop: CASRRDRDSYEQYF. The CDR3 bases are TGTGCCAGTCGCCGGGACAGGGACTCCTACGAGCAGTACTTC.

The V call is TRBV7-6, the J call TRBJ2-2; D is possibly TRBD2 (5 bases). The germline V gene has CDR1 SGHVS and CDR2 FNYEAQ. The V end lost 5 bases, the J end lost 1 base, and 11 bases lay between the germline ends. The CDR3 loop spans 15 amino acids. CDR3 coding DNA: TGTGCCAGCAGCCTGGACTCCCTGAACACCGGGGAGCTGTTTTTT. It is translated as CASSLDSLNTGELFF.

The gene calls are TRBV20-1 and TRBJ2-1; D uncertain. The CDR3 covers 10 residues. CDR1 and CDR2 (germline): DFQATT, SNEGSKA (reference sequence). V dropped 6 bases and J dropped 6 bases, with 6 bases sitting between them. The CDR3 loop reads CSATVNEQFF. The CDR3 DNA reads as TGCAGTGCCACAGTCAATGAGCAGTTCTTC.

This chain uses TRBV30 with TRBJ2-7, with 8 bases that match TRBD2. The CDR3 runs to 15 residues. Trimming took 1 base from V and 3 from J; bases not matched to a gene: 8. CDR1 is GTSNPN and CDR2 is SVGIG in the germline V gene (reference sequence). Here the CDR3 DNA reads TGTGCCTGGAGTGAGGGACCGGGACTAGTCTACGAGCAGTACTTC. Its protein is CAWSEGPGLVYEQYF.

This clone was counted a few times. The sample has other DNA sequences that encode this CDR3 too. V usage is TRBV30 and J usage is TRBJ1-5, with 9 bases identical to TRBD1. The CDR3 covers 14 residues. The V segment lost 2 bases and the J segment 7 bases; nucleotides outside the gene matches: 6. Germline CDR1 GTSNPN, CDR2 SVGIG (reference sequence). The CDR3 DNA sequence: TGTGCCTGGAGTCCGGGACAGGGAGGCCAGCCCCAGCATTTT. It encodes CAWSPGQGGQPQHF.

The chain uses TRBV6-5 and TRBJ1-1; 10 bases agree with TRBD1. The CDR3 extends over 14 amino acids. Per germline, CDR1 MNHEY and CDR2 SVGAGI. The trim removed 4 bases at V and 5 bases at J, leaving 4 bases unmatched. The CDR3 region has the DNA TGTGCCAGCAGTTTGGGGACAGGGGCTACTGAAGCTTTCTTT. Translation gives CASSLGTGATEAFF.

CDR3 bases: TGTGCCAGCAGCCCCATTACTGAACCGAACACCGGGGAGCTGTTTTTT. Residues: CASSPITEPNTGELFF. The chain joins TRBV7-2 to TRBJ2-2; no definite D call. V gave up 5 bases and J gave up 0 bases, with 13 bases separating them. Germline CDR1 reads SGHTA; CDR2 reads FQGNSA. This CDR3 is built from 16 residues.